This T cell receptor (beta chain) emerged from a study of spatial heterogeneity in lung cancer. This clonotype appeared many times. Its antigen is currently unknown. The time point was: blood at routine non-recurrence follow-up after resection. TCRdb used MiXCR to reprocess the 5' RACE reads, holding one entry per CDR3 protein. Seen here are 49,000 or so distinct CDR3 sequences, approximately 12% observed once, and the top ten hold roughly 32%. The CDR3 is 14 residues long. The germline V gene has CDR1 SGHNT and CDR2 YYREEE (reference sequence). The ends were cut back, 2 bases at V and 8 bases at J, with 15 bases in the middle. Study-level points and caveats: Blood contained ubiquitous expanded tumor TCRs more at resection than at follow-up.

The TCR was taken from a male donor with early-stage non-small cell lung cancer. The V call is TRBV5-4, the J call TRBJ2-3; the D gene is possibly TRBD2 (7 bases). The sequencing used PBMCs, collected at follow-up. CDR3 coding DNA: TGTGCCAGCAGCTTCTTCGCGGGGGCGGGTACGCAGTATTTT. Its protein product is CASSFFAGAGTQYF.